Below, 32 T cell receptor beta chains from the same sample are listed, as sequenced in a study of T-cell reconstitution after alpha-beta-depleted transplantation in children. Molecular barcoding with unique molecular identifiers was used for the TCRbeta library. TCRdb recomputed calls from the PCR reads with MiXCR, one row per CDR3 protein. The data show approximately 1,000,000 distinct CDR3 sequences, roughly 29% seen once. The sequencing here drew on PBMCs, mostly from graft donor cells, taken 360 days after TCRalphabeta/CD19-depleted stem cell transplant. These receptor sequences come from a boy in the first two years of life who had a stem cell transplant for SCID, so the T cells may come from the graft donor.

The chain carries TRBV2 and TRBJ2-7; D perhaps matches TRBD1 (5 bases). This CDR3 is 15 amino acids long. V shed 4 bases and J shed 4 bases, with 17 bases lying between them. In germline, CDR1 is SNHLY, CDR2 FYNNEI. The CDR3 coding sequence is TGTGCCAGCAGTGTAGAGCAGGGTACATCATACGAGCAGTACTTC. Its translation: CASSVEQGTSYEQYF.

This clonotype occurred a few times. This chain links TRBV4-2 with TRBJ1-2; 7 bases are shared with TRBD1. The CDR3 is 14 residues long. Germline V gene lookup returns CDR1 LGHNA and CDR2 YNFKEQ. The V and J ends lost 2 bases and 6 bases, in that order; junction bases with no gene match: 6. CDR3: CASSQRGQGHGYTF. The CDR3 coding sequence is TGTGCCAGCAGCCAAAGGGGGCAGGGACATGGCTACACCTTC.

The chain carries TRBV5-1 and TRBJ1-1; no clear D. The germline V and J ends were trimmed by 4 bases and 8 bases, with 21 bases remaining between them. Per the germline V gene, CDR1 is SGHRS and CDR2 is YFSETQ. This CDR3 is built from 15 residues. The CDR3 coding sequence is TGCGCCAGCAGCCCCCGGATGAAAGGGAGAGGGGAAGCTTTCTTT. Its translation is CASSPRMKGRGEAFF.

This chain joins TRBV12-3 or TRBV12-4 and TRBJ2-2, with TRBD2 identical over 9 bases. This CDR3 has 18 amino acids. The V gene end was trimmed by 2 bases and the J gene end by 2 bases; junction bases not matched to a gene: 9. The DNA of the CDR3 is TGTGCCAGCAGTTTATCCAGTCTAGCGGGGAGTAACACCGGGGAGCTGTTTTTT. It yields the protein CASSLSSLAGSNTGELFF.

The CDR3 loop reads CASSLSVNYEQYF. The CDR3 nucleotides read TGTGCCAGCAGTTTATCGGTGAACTACGAGCAGTACTTC. The J gene is TRBJ2-7, the V gene TRBV28; D not certain. Trimming took 1 base from V and 3 from J, leaving 7 bases between them. Per the germline V gene, CDR1 is MDHEN and CDR2 is SYDVKM. This CDR3 spans 13 amino acids.

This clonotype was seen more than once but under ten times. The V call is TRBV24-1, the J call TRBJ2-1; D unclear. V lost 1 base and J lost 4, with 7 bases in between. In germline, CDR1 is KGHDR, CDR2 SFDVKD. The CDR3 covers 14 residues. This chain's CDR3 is CATSDFSGYNEQFF. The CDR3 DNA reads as TGTGCCACCAGTGATTTTTCCGGGTACAATGAGCAGTTCTTC.

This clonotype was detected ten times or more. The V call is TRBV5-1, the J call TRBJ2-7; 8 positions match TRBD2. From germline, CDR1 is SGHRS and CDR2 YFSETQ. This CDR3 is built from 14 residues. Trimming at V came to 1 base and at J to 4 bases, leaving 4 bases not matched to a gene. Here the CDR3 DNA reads TGCGCCAGCAGCTTGAGCGGGGGTAGGTACGAGCAGTACTTC. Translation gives CASSLSGGRYEQYF.

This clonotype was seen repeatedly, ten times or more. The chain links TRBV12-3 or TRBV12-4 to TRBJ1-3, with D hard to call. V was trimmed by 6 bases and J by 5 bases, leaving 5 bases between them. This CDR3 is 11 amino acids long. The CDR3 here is CASSPRNTIYF. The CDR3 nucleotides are TGTGCCAGCAGCCCGAGAAACACCATATATTTT.

For the CDR3, the DNA is TGTGCCAGCAGTTTCGCCGACGCTGGCTACACCTTC. Translated: CASSFADAGYTF. This chain uses TRBV12-3 or TRBV12-4 with TRBJ1-2; D gene unclear. The CDR3 sequence is 12 residues long. Trimming shortened V by 3 bases and J by 7 bases, and 9 bases separated the two germline ends.

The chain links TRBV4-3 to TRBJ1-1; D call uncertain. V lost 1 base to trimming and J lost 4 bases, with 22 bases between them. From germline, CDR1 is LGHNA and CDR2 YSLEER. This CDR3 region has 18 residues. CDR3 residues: CASSQGSPDWEGGTEAFF. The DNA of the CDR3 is TGCGCCAGCAGCCAAGGTAGTCCGGACTGGGAGGGTGGCACTGAAGCTTTCTTT.

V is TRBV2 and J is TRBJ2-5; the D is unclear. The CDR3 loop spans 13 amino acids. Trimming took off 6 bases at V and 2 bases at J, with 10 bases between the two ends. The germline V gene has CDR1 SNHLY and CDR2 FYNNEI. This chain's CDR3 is CASSILLQETQYF. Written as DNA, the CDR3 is TGTGCCAGCAGCATCCTCCTTCAAGAGACCCAGTACTTC.

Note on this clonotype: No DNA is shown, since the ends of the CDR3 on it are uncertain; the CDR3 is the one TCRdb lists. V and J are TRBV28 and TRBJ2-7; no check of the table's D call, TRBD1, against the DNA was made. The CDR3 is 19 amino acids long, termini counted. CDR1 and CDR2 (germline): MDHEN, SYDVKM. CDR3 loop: CASSSSWVPQGKSSYEQYF.

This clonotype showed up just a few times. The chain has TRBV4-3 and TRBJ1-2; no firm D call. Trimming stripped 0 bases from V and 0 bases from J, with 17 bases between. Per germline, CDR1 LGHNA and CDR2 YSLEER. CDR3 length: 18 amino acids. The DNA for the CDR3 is TGCGCCAGCAGCCAAGATCATTGGCAGGTGGGAGCTAACTATGGCTACACCTTC. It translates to CASSQDHWQVGANYGYTF.

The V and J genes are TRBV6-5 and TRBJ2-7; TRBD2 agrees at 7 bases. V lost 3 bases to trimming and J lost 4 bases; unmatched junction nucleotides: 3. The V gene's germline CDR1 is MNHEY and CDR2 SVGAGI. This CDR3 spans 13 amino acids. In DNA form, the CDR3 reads TGTGCCAGCAGTTATTTGCGGGGGTACGAGCAGTACTTC. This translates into CASSYLRGYEQYF.

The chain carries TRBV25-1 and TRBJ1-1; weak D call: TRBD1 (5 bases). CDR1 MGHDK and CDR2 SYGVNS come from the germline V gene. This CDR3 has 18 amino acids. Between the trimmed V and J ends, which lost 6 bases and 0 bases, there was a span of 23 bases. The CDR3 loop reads CASSRGVRDGFLNTEAFF. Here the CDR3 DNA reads TGTGCCAGCAGCCGAGGGGTGAGGGACGGATTTCTGAACACTGAAGCTTTCTTT.

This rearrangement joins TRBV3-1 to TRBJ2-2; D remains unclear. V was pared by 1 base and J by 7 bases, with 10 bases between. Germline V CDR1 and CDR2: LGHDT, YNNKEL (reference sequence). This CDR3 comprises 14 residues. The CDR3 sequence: CASSQVTPGGELFF. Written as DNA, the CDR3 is TGTGCCAGCAGCCAAGTCACCCCGGGCGGGGAGCTGTTTTTT.

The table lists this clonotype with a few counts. The CDR3 loop reads CASSQDPGLAGDHTQYF. The CDR3 DNA reads as TGCGCCAGCAGCCAAGATCCGGGACTAGCGGGGGACCATACGCAGTATTTT. This chain uses TRBV4-3 with TRBJ2-3; 14 bases agree with TRBD2. The germline V gene has CDR1 LGHNA and CDR2 YSLEER. The CDR3 is 17 residues long. Trimming removed 0 bases from V and 7 bases from J; junction bases left unmatched: 6.

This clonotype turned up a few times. CDR3 nucleotides: TGTGCCACCAGTGATGGTTCCTACAATGAGCAGTTCTTC. This codes for CATSDGSYNEQFF. This chain links TRBV24-1 with TRBJ2-1; D is unclear. Germline CDR1 KGHDR, CDR2 SFDVKD. Trimming stripped 3 bases from V and 1 base from J, with 3 bases between. This CDR3 contains 13 residues.

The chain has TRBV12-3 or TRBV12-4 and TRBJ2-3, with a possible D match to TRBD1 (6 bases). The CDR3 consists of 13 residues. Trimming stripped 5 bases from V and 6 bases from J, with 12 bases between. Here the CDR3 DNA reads TGTGCCAGCAGTATAGGACAGTATGATACGCAGTATTTT. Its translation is CASSIGQYDTQYF.

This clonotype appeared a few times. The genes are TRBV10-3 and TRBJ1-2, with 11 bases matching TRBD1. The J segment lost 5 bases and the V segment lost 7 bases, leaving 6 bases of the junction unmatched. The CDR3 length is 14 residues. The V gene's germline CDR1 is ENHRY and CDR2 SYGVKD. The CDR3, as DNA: TGTGCCATCACCGGACAGGGGGCGCGGTATGGCTACACCTTC. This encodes CAITGQGARYGYTF.

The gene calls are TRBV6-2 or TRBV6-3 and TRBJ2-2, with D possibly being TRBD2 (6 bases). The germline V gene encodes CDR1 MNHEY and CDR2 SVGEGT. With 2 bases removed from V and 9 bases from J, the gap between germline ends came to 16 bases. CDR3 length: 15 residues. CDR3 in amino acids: CASSYDPVEGRELFF. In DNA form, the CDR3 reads TGTGCCAGCAGTTACGACCCCGTGGAGGGGCGGGAGCTGTTTTTT.

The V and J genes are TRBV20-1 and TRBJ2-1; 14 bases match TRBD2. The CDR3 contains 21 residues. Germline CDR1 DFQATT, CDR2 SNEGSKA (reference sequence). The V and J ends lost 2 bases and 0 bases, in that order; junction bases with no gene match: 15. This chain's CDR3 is CSARPHRLAGGPPSSYNEQFF. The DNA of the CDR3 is TGCAGTGCTAGACCACATCGACTAGCGGGGGGGCCCCCAAGCTCCTACAATGAGCAGTTCTTC.

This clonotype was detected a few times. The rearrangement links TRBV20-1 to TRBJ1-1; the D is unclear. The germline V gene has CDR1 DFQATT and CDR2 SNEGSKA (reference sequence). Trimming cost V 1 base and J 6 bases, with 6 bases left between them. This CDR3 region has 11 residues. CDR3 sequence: CSARAWAEAFF. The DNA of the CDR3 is TGCAGTGCTAGAGCCTGGGCTGAAGCTTTCTTT.

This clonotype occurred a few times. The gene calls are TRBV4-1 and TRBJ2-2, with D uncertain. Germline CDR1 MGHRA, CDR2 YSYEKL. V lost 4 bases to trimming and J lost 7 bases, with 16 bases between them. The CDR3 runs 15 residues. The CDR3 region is CASSPHVERVGELFF. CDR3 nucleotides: TGCGCCAGCAGCCCCCACGTTGAGCGCGTCGGGGAGCTGTTTTTT.

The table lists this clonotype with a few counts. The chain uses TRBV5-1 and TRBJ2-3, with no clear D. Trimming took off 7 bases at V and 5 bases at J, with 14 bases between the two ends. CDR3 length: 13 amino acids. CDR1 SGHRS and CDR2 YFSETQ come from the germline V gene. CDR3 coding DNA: TGCGCCAGCGGCCCCCCCGGTGGAGATACGCAGTATTTT. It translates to CASGPPGGDTQYF.

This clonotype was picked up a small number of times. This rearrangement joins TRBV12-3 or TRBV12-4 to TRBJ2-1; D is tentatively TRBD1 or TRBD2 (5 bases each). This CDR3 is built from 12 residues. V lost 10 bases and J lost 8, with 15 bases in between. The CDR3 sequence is CATEWGSDEQFF. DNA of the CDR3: TGTGCCACCGAGTGGGGGTCGGATGAGCAGTTCTTC.

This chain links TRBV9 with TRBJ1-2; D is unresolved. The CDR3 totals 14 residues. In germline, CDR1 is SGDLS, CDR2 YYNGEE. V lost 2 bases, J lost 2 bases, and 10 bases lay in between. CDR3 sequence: CASSVGIGNYGYTF. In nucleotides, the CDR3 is TGTGCCAGCAGCGTCGGGATTGGGAACTATGGCTACACCTTC.

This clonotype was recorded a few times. CDR3 amino acids: CASSPGQVQVGETQYF. The CDR3 DNA sequence: TGTGCCAGCAGTCCGGGACAGGTTCAGGTTGGAGAGACCCAGTACTTC. The chain recombines TRBV28 with TRBJ2-5; 8 bases match TRBD1. V was pared by 5 bases and J by 4 bases, with 12 bases of the junction left unmatched. The CDR3 totals 16 residues. Germline V gene data show CDR1 as MDHEN and CDR2 as SYDVKM.

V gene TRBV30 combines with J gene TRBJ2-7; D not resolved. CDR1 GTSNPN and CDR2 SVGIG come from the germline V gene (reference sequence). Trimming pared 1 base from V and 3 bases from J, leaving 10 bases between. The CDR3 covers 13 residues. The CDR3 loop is CAWSGLEDYEQYF. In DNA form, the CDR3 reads TGTGCCTGGAGTGGTCTAGAAGACTACGAGCAGTACTTC.

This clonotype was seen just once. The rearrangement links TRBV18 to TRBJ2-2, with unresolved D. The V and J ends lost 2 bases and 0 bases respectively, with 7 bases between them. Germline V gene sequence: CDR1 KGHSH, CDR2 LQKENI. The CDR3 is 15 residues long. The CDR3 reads CASSPLISNTGELFF. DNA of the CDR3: TGTGCCAGCTCACCATTAATCTCGAACACCGGGGAGCTGTTTTTT. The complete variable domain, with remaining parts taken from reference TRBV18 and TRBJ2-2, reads NAGVMQNPRHLVRRRGQEARLRCSPMKGHSHVYWYRQLPEEGLKFMVYLQKENIIDESGMPKERFSAEFPKEGPSILRIQQVVRGDSAAYFCASSPLISNTGELFFGEGSRLTVL.

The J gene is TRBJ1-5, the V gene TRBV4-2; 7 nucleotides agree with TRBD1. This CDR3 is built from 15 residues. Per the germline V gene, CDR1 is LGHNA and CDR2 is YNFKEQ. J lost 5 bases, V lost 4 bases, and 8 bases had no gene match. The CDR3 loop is CASSPSDREDQPQHF. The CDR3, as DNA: TGTGCCAGCAGCCCGAGCGACAGGGAGGATCAGCCCCAGCATTTT.

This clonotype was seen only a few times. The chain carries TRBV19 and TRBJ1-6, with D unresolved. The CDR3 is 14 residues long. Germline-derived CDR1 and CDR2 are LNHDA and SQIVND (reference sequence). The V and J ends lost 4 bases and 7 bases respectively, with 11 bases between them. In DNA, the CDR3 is TGTGCCAGTAGTAGGGAGGGTACGAATTCACCCCTCCACTTT. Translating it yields CASSREGTNSPLHF. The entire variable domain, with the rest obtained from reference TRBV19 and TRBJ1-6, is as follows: DGGITQSPKYLFRKEGQNVTLSCEQNLNHDAMYWYRQDPGQGLRLIYYSQIVNDFQKGDIAEGYSVSREKKESFPLTVTSAQKNPTAFYLCASSREGTNSPLHFGNGTRLTVT.